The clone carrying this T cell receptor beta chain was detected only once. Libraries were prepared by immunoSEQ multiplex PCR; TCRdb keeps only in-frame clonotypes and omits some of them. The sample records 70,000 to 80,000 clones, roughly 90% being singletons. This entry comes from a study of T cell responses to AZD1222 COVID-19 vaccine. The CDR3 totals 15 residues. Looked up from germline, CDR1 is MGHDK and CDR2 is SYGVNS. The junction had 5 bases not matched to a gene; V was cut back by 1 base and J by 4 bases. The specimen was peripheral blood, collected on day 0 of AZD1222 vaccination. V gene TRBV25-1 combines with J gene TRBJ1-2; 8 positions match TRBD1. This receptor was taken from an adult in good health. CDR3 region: CASSESQGAGYGYTF. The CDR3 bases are TGTGCCAGCAGTGAATCCCAGGGGGCGGGCTATGGCTACACCTTC.